This T cell receptor (beta chain) was recovered during a study of blood T cell repertoires in COVID-19. Study overall: There were acute and convalescent COVID-19 samples, and they came from the United States, Italy and Spain.

A Seattle source enrolled patients during active infection and followed them longitudinally. Assay used: immunoSEQ multiplex PCR; TCRdb lists only in-frame clones, some missing. The sample consists of about 190,000 clones, about 86% of them appearing once. This TCR was recovered from a woman in her 70s with COVID-19, enrolled during active disease. The sequencing input was peripheral blood.

CDR3 in DNA: TGTGCCAGTAGTATCCAGGGGAACTATGGCTACACCTTC. This translates into CASSIQGNYGYTF. The rearrangement uses TRBV19 and TRBJ1-2; the D gene is possibly TRBD1 (6 bases). Germline-derived CDR1 and CDR2 are LNHDA and SQIVND (reference sequence). The CDR3 totals 13 residues. V lost 3 bases and J 2 bases, leaving 7 bases between the germline ends.